Sequencing of this TCR beta chain was carried out in a study of monozygotic twins with inflammatory bowel disease. Reanalyzing the 5' RACE reads, TCRdb keeps one entry per CDR3 protein, without DNA. This sample lists about 440,000 distinct CDR3 sequences; its ten largest clones have around 2.4%. The CDR3 loop spans 13 amino acids. Germline values: CDR1 SEHNR, CDR2 FQNEAQ (reference sequence). Sequencing was performed on blood. This TCR was sampled from a human donor with ulcerative colitis or Crohn's disease, or a healthy co-twin of an affected twin (not recorded which). The chain combines TRBV7-9 with TRBJ2-7; TCRdb proposes TRBD1, but this gene call is untestable without DNA. CDR3: CAISGTGTLEQYF.